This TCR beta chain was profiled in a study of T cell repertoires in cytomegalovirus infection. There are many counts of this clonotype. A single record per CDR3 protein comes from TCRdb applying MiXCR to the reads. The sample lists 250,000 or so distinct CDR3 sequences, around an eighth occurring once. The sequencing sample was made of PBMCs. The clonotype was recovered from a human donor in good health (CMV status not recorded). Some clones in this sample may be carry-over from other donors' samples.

CDR3 region: CASSLTGGGGTQYF. The CDR3 coding sequence is TGTGCCAGCAGCTTAACTGGGGGGGGGGGTACGCAGTATTTT. The V call is TRBV7-2, the J call TRBJ2-3; 7 positions agree with TRBD2. V was pared by 2 bases and J by 8 bases, with 7 bases of the junction left unmatched. CDR1 is SGHTA, CDR2 FQGNSA, per germline. The CDR3 consists of 14 residues.